This T cell receptor (beta chain) was captured in a study of T cell responses to AZD1222 COVID-19 vaccine. Turning to this clone: The antigen is unknown.

Trimming removed 0 bases from V and 4 bases from J; junction bases left unmatched: 5. CDR1 MGHRA and CDR2 YSYEKL come from the germline V gene. This CDR3 contains 15 residues. Notes on the study in general: After the peak T cell response, and only then, were repertoires sampled. Seropositive AZD1222 recipients at baseline numbered only five or six. Across spike, vaccine-associated CD4 TCRs were found, dominant at 160-218 and 743-854.

Generated by immunoSEQ multiplex PCR, the TCRdb table keeps only in-frame clones and is missing some. This sample carries some 95,000 clones, 65% to 90% of them seen once, and the ten largest clones take about 6%. The chain combines TRBV4-1 with TRBJ2-7; 8 nucleotides match TRBD1. This sequence was found in an adult in good health. Specimen: peripheral blood, collected on day 0 of AZD1222 vaccination. CDR3 nucleotide sequence: TGCGCCAGCAGCCAAGAGGGGACAGGTAAATACGAGCAGTACTTC. This gives the protein CASSQEGTGKYEQYF.